The clone carrying this T cell receptor beta chain was found a few times. Its specificity is unknown. The source of the sample is a study of tissue T cells after allogeneic stem cell transplantation. Study-wide background: Pathologist review favored tissue samples showing histologically apparent lymphocytes. Overall study results and limits: The patient cohort was small and clinically heterogeneous, with limited sampling depth. Shared clones across patients were few; motif clustering revealed tissue-specific shared signatures.

Profiled with immunoSEQ multiplex PCR; TCRdb holds only in-frame clones, not every one. The top ten clones hold about 24% of a sample with some 10,000 clones, just over 65% of them seen once. Here the sequenced sample was tissue from the stomach, taken at autopsy. This receptor was obtained from a male donor aged 60 or over with lung cancer.

The CDR3 here is CASSRDRGGRETQYF. In DNA form, the CDR3 reads TGTGCCAGCAGCCGGGACAGGGGGGGAAGGGAGACCCAGTACTTC. The V gene is TRBV7-2, the J gene TRBJ2-5, with 11 bases that match TRBD1. After removal of 5 bases from V and 5 bases from J, the junction contained 7 bases not matched to a gene. This CDR3 spans 15 amino acids. Germline V gives CDR1 SGHTA, CDR2 FQGNSA. The whole variable domain, filled in from reference TRBV7-2 and TRBJ2-5, reads GAGVSQSPSNKVTEKGKDVELRCDPISGHTALYWYRQSLGQGLEFLIYFQGNSAPDKSGLPSDRFSAERTGGSVSTLTIQRTQQEDSAVYLCASSRDRGGRETQYFGPGTRLLVL.